This T cell receptor beta chain was recorded in a study of blood T cell repertoires in COVID-19. Study-level information: Acute-phase and convalescent COVID-19 samples originated in the United States, Italy and Spain.

Study processing details: By means of reference gene primer amplification, nucleated cell counts were estimated. TCRdb's table, derived via immunoSEQ multiplex PCR, lists solely in-frame clones and lacks some. The V and J calls and clone size come from that table; D and trimming were worked out from the DNA. This table has 40,000 to 50,000 clones, around 90% appearing once. In germline, CDR1 is DFQATT, CDR2 SNEGSKA (reference sequence). The CDR3 spans 15 residues. Trimming removed 3 bases from V and 5 bases from J; junction bases left unmatched: 11. This TCR derives from a human donor in a cohort sampled during active COVID-19. The sample taken for sequencing was peripheral blood. The V and J genes are TRBV20-1 and TRBJ2-7; 9 bases fit TRBD2. The CDR3 DNA reads TGCAGTGCTAGTAGAGCAGCGGGGGGAAGCGACGAGCAGTACTTC. It is translated as CSASRAAGGSDEQYF.